A selection of T cell receptor beta chains follows, all from one sample in a study of vaccination effects on CD4 cells after COVID-19. No antigen has been assigned to these receptors. Profiling relied on immunoSEQ multiplex PCR, and the TCRdb table lists in-frame clones only, not all of them. This sample carries about 45,000 clones, around 81% of them seen once, and the ten largest clones take 10% to 12%. Sequencing was performed on CD4+ T cells from PBMCs cultured with SARS-CoV-2 spike peptides, taken before COVID-19 vaccination. The receptors originated from a human donor who received a COVID-19 vaccine. Each CDR3 is given with its conserved first and last residue. The order of the fields is CDR3 DNA, CDR3 protein, D gene, V gene, J gene, clone size. A D gene is named only where the DNA matches it firmly. The size of a clone is reported for some rows only, either as once, few or many, or as a class for expanded clones.

TGTGCCAGCAGCCAAGCGGCAGGTCGCAATCAGCCCCAGCATTTT,CASSQAAGRNQPQHF,-,TRBV3-1/TRBV3-2,TRBJ1-5,-
TGTGCCAGCAGCACCGGACTAGGGGCTTACAATGAGCAGTTCTTC,CASSTGLGAYNEQFF,TRBD2,TRBV11-2,TRBJ2-1,-
TGTGCCAGCAGCTTGCGCAGGAGCGGCAATCAGCCCCAGCATTTT,CASSLRRSGNQPQHF,-,TRBV5-6,TRBJ1-5,-
TGTGCCAGCAGCTTAGAGGCAGGGATCGGCACCGGGGAGCTGTTTTTT,CASSLEAGIGTGELFF,-,TRBV7-3,TRBJ2-2,-
TGTGCCAGTAGTCAGGGGGCTGGCGGCTACACCTTC,CASSQGAGGYTF,TRBD1,TRBV19,TRBJ1-2,few
TGTGCCAGCGGGGGGGGGACAGGGGGCCCCGGGAGCAATCAGCCCCAGCATTTT,CASGGGTGGPGSNQPQHF,TRBD1,TRBV9,TRBJ1-5,-
TGTGCCAGCAGCTTGGGGCCTAACACCGGGGAGCTGTTTTTT,CASSLGPNTGELFF,-,TRBV5-5,TRBJ2-2,-
TGTGCCAGCACTCAACAAACTAGCGGGGGGTACCAAGAGACCCAGTACTTC,CASTQQTSGGYQETQYF,TRBD2,TRBV7-9,TRBJ2-5,-
TGTGCCACCCGGACTAGCGGGATGGAGACCCAGTACTTC,CATRTSGMETQYF,TRBD2,TRBV27,TRBJ2-5,-
TGCGCCAGCAGTCTCGCCCAACCGGCCAAAAACATTCAGTACTTC,CASSLAQPAKNIQYF,-,TRBV4-1,TRBJ2-4,-
TGTGCCAGCAGCAAAAGACAGGGGGCAGATACGCAGTATTTT,CASSKRQGADTQYF,TRBD1,TRBV6-5,TRBJ2-3,-
TGTGCCACCCGTTCGACAGTTAGCAATCAGCCCCAGCATTTT,CATRSTVSNQPQHF,-,TRBV24-1,TRBJ1-5,-
TGCAGCGTTGAATGGAGAGGGGGGAGCTCCTACAATGAGCAGTTCTTC,CSVEWRGGSSYNEQFF,-,TRBV29-1,TRBJ2-1,-
TGTGCCAGCAGTGAAAGGCGGCGGGGGGGAGCCAAAAACATTCAGTACTTC,CASSERRRGGAKNIQYF,TRBD2,TRBV6-1,TRBJ2-4,-
TGTGCCACCAGTGATTCGCAGATTCCCAATCAGCCCCAGCATTTT,CATSDSQIPNQPQHF,-,TRBV24-1,TRBJ1-5,-
TGCGCCAGCAGTCGTGTCCGGGGGGGCGTTCAGTACTTC,CASSRVRGGVQYF,TRBD2,TRBV23-1,TRBJ2-4,-
TGCGCCAGCAGCCAAGTTCGGACAGCCGGGGGTAGAAAAGAGACCCAGTACTTC,CASSQVRTAGGRKETQYF,-,TRBV4-1,TRBJ2-5,-
TGTGCCAGCAGCTACCGATTTGGTAAAGGGACCATGAACACTGAAGCTTTCTTT,CASSYRFGKGTMNTEAFF,-,TRBV5-6,TRBJ1-1,-
TGTGCCAGTACTCGGACAGCCAATTCACCCCTCCACTTT,CASTRTANSPLHF,-,TRBV19,TRBJ1-6,-
TGTGCCAGCAGCCCCCCGGGTTCGGCCACAGATACGCAGTATTTT,CASSPPGSATDTQYF,-,TRBV7-2,TRBJ2-3,-
TGTGCCAGCCACGGGACTACACAAGAGACCCAGTACTTC,CASHGTTQETQYF,TRBD2,TRBV18,TRBJ2-5,once
TGTGCCAGCAGTGAATGGGGAGCGGGGGGGCCTTTTGAGACCCAGTACTTC,CASSEWGAGGPFETQYF,TRBD2,TRBV6-1,TRBJ2-5,-
TGTGCCAGCAGCTCCATACATCCACAGGGAGGCTATGGCTACACCTTC,CASSSIHPQGGYGYTF,-,TRBV7-2,TRBJ1-2,-
TGTGCCAGCAGCGTATCCCGACAGGGGGATGGGGAGCTGTTTTTT,CASSVSRQGDGELFF,TRBD1,TRBV9,TRBJ2-2,-
TGTGCCAGCTCAGGGGGGCCGAACACTGAAGCTTTCTTT,CASSGGPNTEAFF,-,TRBV18,TRBJ1-1,-
TGTGCCAGCAGCCCGGACCCGACCAATGAGCAGTTCTTC,CASSPDPTNEQFF,-,TRBV11-2,TRBJ2-1,-
TGCAGTGCTAGTGGAGGGAGAACTGAAGCTTTCTTT,CSASGGRTEAFF,-,TRBV20-1,TRBJ1-1,once
TGCGCCAGCAGCCAAGGGGACAGGGGGATGTATGGCTACACCTTC,CASSQGDRGMYGYTF,TRBD1,TRBV4-1,TRBJ1-2,once
TGTGCCTGGAGCCCCCCCGGGTTTAGGACAGAGCTCGAAGGCTACACCTTC,CAWSPPGFRTELEGYTF,-,TRBV30,TRBJ1-2,-
TGTGCCAGCAGCCAGGACCACAGGGGAACGGGCACAGATACGCAGTATTTT,CASSQDHRGTGTDTQYF,TRBD1,TRBV7-8,TRBJ2-3,once
TGTGCCTGGAGAAGACCGGGACAGTACACCGGGGAGCTGTTTTTT,CAWRRPGQYTGELFF,TRBD1,TRBV30,TRBJ2-2,-
TGTGCCAGCAGCCCCGTCCTACCCTGGGACAGGGGGCCCAACACCGGGGAGCTGTTTTTT,CASSPVLPWDRGPNTGELFF,TRBD1,TRBV4-2,TRBJ2-2,-
TGTGCCAGCAGTTACAACCGCCCGGAAAAACTGTTTTTT,CASSYNRPEKLFF,-,TRBV6-2/TRBV6-3,TRBJ1-4,-
TGTGCCAGCAGTTTTCAGGTTCATAATTCACCCCTCCACTTT,CASSFQVHNSPLHF,-,TRBV27,TRBJ1-6,-
TGCGCCAGCAGCTTGTCGGGTTCTGTAGATACGCAGTATTTT,CASSLSGSVDTQYF,-,TRBV5-1,TRBJ2-3,few
TGCGCCAGCAGCCAAGTAGGGTTCGCTGAAGCTTTCTTT,CASSQVGFAEAFF,-,TRBV4-1,TRBJ1-1,-
TGCGCCAGCAGCTTAGGGACAACTAATGAAAAACTGTTTTTT,CASSLGTTNEKLFF,-,TRBV5-1,TRBJ1-4,-
TGTGCCAGTAGTATAGCAGGTGGGGGCCAGCCCCAGCATTTT,CASSIAGGGQPQHF,-,TRBV19,TRBJ1-5,once
TGTGCCAGCAGCCAGCCGAATGAAAAACTGTTTTTT,CASSQPNEKLFF,-,TRBV7-8,TRBJ1-4,few
TGTGCCAGCAGGCAGGGACAGAACACTGAAGCTTTCTTT,CASRQGQNTEAFF,-,TRBV5-5,TRBJ1-1,-
TGTGCCAGTTCGACAGGGACGGGCAATCAGCCCCAGCATTTT,CASSTGTGNQPQHF,TRBD1,TRBV9,TRBJ1-5,once
TGTGCCTGGAGCCGACAGGGGGATCAGCCCCAGCATTTT,CAWSRQGDQPQHF,TRBD1,TRBV30,TRBJ1-5,-
TGTGCCAGCAGCTCCCCCAGCGGGGGGTCGAATGAGCAGTTCTTC,CASSSPSGGSNEQFF,TRBD2,TRBV11-3,TRBJ2-1,-
TGCAGCGCCAGGGGGCAGGGCACTGAAGCTTTCTTT,CSARGQGTEAFF,TRBD1,TRBV29-1,TRBJ1-1,-
TGTGCCAGCAGCCAAGATCTTGACGAAAAACTGTTTTTT,CASSQDLDEKLFF,-,TRBV3-1/TRBV3-2,TRBJ1-4,-
TGTGCCAGCCCTCCCTCATCCGGGGTTTCCGGGCAGCCCCAGCATTTT,CASPPSSGVSGQPQHF,-,TRBV28,TRBJ1-5,few
TGTGCCAGCAGATACCAGACAGGGACTAATGAAAAACTGTTTTTT,CASRYQTGTNEKLFF,TRBD1,TRBV5-8,TRBJ1-4,-
TGTGCCATCAGTGAGTCGATCCAGGGCGGGGAGACCCAGTACTTC,CAISESIQGGETQYF,-,TRBV10-3,TRBJ2-5,-
TGTGCCAGCAGCTTTTTGTGGGGAGATACGCAGTATTTT,CASSFLWGDTQYF,-,TRBV5-6,TRBJ2-3,few